What follows are 31 T cell receptor beta chains derived from one specimen sequenced in a study of CXCR3-negative and CXCR3-positive naive CD8 T cells. Each TRB cDNA library was prepared by 5' RACE (with UMI labels). TCRdb re-called the 5' RACE reads; one entry per CDR3 protein, DNA not given. Its table lists approximately 89,000 distinct CDR3 sequences. Their antigens remain unidentified. Overall study findings and caveats: CXCR3-positive naive cells carried more hydrophobic TRB CDR3s than CXCR3-negative naive cells did.

The specimen was naive CXCR3+ CD8+ T cells from blood. As to subset: CD45RO-CCR7+CD27+CD95- naive CD8+ T cells expressing CXCR3 (TNR3+). These receptors all come from a human donor in good health. Some clones in this sample may be carry-over from other donors' samples.

J is TRBJ2-7 and V is TRBV29-1; TCRdb picks TRBD1, but there is no DNA to check that call. Germline CDR1 reads SQVTM; CDR2 reads ANQGSEA. This CDR3 is 14 amino acids long. The CDR3 spells CSVESPGESYEQYF.

The rearrangement uses TRBV20-1 and TRBJ2-1. Per the germline V gene, CDR1 is DFQATT and CDR2 is SNEGSKA (reference sequence). CDR3 size: 12 residues. CDR3 amino acids: CSARVVYNEQFF.

The rearrangement uses TRBV7-6 and TRBJ1-4; the TCRdb D gene call, TRBD1, has no DNA to confirm it. The germline V gene encodes CDR1 SGHVS and CDR2 FNYEAQ. The CDR3 contains 14 residues. The CDR3 region is CAGSLGGALEKLFF.

This chain joins TRBV12-3 or TRBV12-4 and TRBJ2-2. This CDR3 spans 12 amino acids. The chain's CDR3 is CASSLVTGELFF.

J is TRBJ2-3 and V is TRBV28; there is no DNA to check the TCRdb D call of TRBD2. The CDR3 loop spans 15 amino acids. Germline V gene lookup returns CDR1 MDHEN and CDR2 SYDVKM. The CDR3 sequence: CASTFLEGVRDTQYF.

This chain joins TRBV7-2 and TRBJ1-1. CDR1 is SGHTA and CDR2 is FQGNSA in the germline V gene. The CDR3 extends over 14 amino acids. This CDR3 is CASSLMEGWAEAFF. The entire variable domain, with the rest obtained from reference TRBV7-2 and TRBJ1-1, is as follows: GAGVSQSPSNKVTEKGKDVELRCDPISGHTALYWYRQSLGQGLEFLIYFQGNSAPDKSGLPSDRFSAERTGGSVSTLTIQRTQQEDSAVYLCASSLMEGWAEAFFGQGTRLTVV.

This chain links TRBV6-5 with TRBJ2-1; TCRdb gives TRBD2 as the D gene, but with no DNA this cannot be confirmed. The CDR3 has 14 amino acids. Germline V gene lookup returns CDR1 MNHEY and CDR2 SVGAGI. CDR3 sequence reads: CASSYSGGGNEQFF.

This chain uses TRBV7-6 with TRBJ2-5; checking the TCRdb D call of TRBD1 is not possible without DNA. From germline, CDR1 is SGHVS and CDR2 FNYEAQ. The CDR3 is made up of 13 amino acids. Here the CDR3 reads CASMNRIQETQYF.

The rearrangement joins TRBV7-8 to TRBJ2-1; the D call of TRBD1 rests on TCRdb alone, since no DNA is present to check it. The CDR3 runs to 14 residues. CDR1 is SGHVS, CDR2 FQNEAQ, per germline. CDR3 region: CASSHRSQGREQFF.

The V gene is TRBV15, the J gene TRBJ2-1; with no DNA, the TCRdb D assignment of TRBD1 cannot be verified. Germline-derived CDR1 and CDR2 are LNHNV and YYDKDF (reference sequence). The CDR3 totals 17 residues. CDR3 in amino acids: CATSRDHGVAFINEQFF.

This chain links TRBV20-1 with TRBJ2-7; without DNA, the TCRdb call of TRBD1 cannot be checked. The CDR3 consists of 15 residues. Germline V gene lookup returns CDR1 DFQATT and CDR2 SNEGSKA (reference sequence). CDR3 residues: CSARDLGGRNYEQYF.

This chain uses TRBV5-5 with TRBJ2-1; TCRdb's D gene call, TRBD1, goes unchecked for lack of DNA. The V gene's germline CDR1 is SGHKS and CDR2 YYEKEE (reference sequence). This CDR3 spans 15 amino acids. The CDR3 sequence: CASSLGTGKYNEQFF.

This rearrangement joins TRBV7-3 to TRBJ2-5; with no DNA, the TCRdb D assignment of TRBD2 cannot be verified. The CDR3 has 15 residues. Per germline, CDR1 SGHTA and CDR2 FQGTGA. The CDR3 region is CASSAGRGVEETQYF.

The J gene is TRBJ1-2, the V gene TRBV6-2 or TRBV6-3. This CDR3 comprises 13 residues. From germline, CDR1 is MNHEY and CDR2 SVGEGT. The CDR3 protein is CASRPAGDRGYTF.

The chain uses TRBV10-3 and TRBJ1-1. Germline CDR1 ENHRY, CDR2 SYGVKD. This CDR3 spans 17 amino acids. CDR3 amino acids: CAISEIDLETRTLEAFF.

This chain uses TRBV7-6 with TRBJ1-6; the D call of TRBD1 rests on TCRdb alone, since no DNA is present to check it. Per the germline V gene, CDR1 is SGHVS and CDR2 is FNYEAQ. CDR3 length: 15 residues. The chain's CDR3 is CASSLWEGEGSPLHF.

This chain joins TRBV3-1 and TRBJ1-5; TCRdb calls TRBD1, which cannot be checked without DNA. The CDR3 is 16 amino acids. The V gene's germline CDR1 is LGHDT and CDR2 YNNKEL (reference sequence). The CDR3: CASSQSRGRVIQPQHF.

The V and J genes are TRBV3-1 and TRBJ2-2; there is no DNA to check the TCRdb D call of TRBD1. The CDR3 is 18 residues long. Germline V gene lookup returns CDR1 LGHDT and CDR2 YNNKEL (reference sequence). CDR3 loop: CASSQMGEAGMNTGELFF.

This chain joins TRBV7-8 and TRBJ2-7; checking the TCRdb D call of TRBD1 is not possible without DNA. This CDR3 has 15 amino acids. Germline values: CDR1 SGHVS, CDR2 FQNEAQ. The chain's CDR3 is CASSRAGGILDEQYF.

V usage is TRBV12-3 or TRBV12-4 and J usage is TRBJ1-5; TCRdb's D call, TRBD1, is unchecked because there is no DNA. This CDR3 comprises 14 residues. CDR3 residues: CASNLGRSNQPQHF.

CDR3 protein: CASSLLSPGELFF. The rearrangement joins TRBV7-3 to TRBJ2-2. The germline CDR1 and CDR2 sequences are SGHTA and FQGTGA. This CDR3 is built from 13 residues.

The chain joins TRBV20-1 to TRBJ1-2; TCRdb's D gene call, TRBD1, goes unchecked for lack of DNA. The CDR3 has 13 amino acids. Germline loops: CDR1 DFQATT, CDR2 SNEGSKA (reference sequence). The CDR3 here is CSAGDSYNYGYTF.

The chain combines TRBV28 with TRBJ2-1; TCRdb's assignment of TRBD2 cannot be checked, as there is no DNA. The CDR3 covers 17 residues. In germline, CDR1 is MDHEN, CDR2 SYDVKM. The CDR3 protein is CASSFSQLAGVSNEQFF. Full variable domain (remainder filled in from reference TRBV28 and TRBJ2-1): DVKVTQSSRYLVKRTGEKVFLECVQDMDHENMFWYRQDPGLGLRLIYFSYDVKMKEKGDIPEGYSVSREKKERFSLILESASTNQTSMYLCASSFSQLAGVSNEQFFGPGTRLTVL.

The chain combines TRBV28 with TRBJ2-7. Germline V CDR1 and CDR2: MDHEN, SYDVKM. This CDR3 contains 15 residues. CDR3 loop: CASSLAEYSSYEQYF.

The J gene is TRBJ1-1, the V gene TRBV28; TCRdb names TRBD1, which stays unverified in the absence of DNA. This CDR3 has 17 residues. Looked up from germline, CDR1 is MDHEN and CDR2 is SYDVKM. This CDR3 reads CASSSPQRGLLNTEAFF.

This chain uses TRBV6-5 with TRBJ2-2; checking the TCRdb D call of TRBD2 is not possible without DNA. CDR1 is MNHEY and CDR2 is SVGAGI in the germline V gene. The CDR3 spans 16 residues. The CDR3 sequence is CASSYGAGNLPGELFF.

The chain combines TRBV6-2 or TRBV6-3 with TRBJ1-2. The CDR3 consists of 14 residues. The germline V gene has CDR1 MNHEY and CDR2 SVGEGT. This CDR3 reads CASSTSQPNYGYTF.

This CDR3 reads CASSHLAGGTDTQYF. The J gene is TRBJ2-3, the V gene TRBV3-1; TCRdb's D gene call, TRBD2, goes unchecked for lack of DNA. The CDR3 runs to 15 residues. CDR1 and CDR2 (germline): LGHDT, YNNKEL (reference sequence).

This sequence joins TRBV14 and TRBJ2-6; TCRdb's D gene call, TRBD1, goes unchecked for lack of DNA. The CDR3 has 16 residues. Looked up from germline, CDR1 is SGHDN and CDR2 is FVKESK. The chain's CDR3 is CASSRTGSSGANVLTF.

V usage is TRBV6-6 and J usage is TRBJ2-1; checking the TCRdb D call of TRBD1 is not possible without DNA. CDR1 is MNHNY, CDR2 SVGAGI, per germline (reference sequence). CDR3 size: 16 residues. The CDR3 loop is CASSLHASPGGNEQFF.

The rearrangement joins TRBV11-3 to TRBJ2-2. The CDR3 has 12 residues. Germline V gene lookup returns CDR1 SGHNT and CDR2 YENEEA. This chain's CDR3 is CASSFGTGELFF.